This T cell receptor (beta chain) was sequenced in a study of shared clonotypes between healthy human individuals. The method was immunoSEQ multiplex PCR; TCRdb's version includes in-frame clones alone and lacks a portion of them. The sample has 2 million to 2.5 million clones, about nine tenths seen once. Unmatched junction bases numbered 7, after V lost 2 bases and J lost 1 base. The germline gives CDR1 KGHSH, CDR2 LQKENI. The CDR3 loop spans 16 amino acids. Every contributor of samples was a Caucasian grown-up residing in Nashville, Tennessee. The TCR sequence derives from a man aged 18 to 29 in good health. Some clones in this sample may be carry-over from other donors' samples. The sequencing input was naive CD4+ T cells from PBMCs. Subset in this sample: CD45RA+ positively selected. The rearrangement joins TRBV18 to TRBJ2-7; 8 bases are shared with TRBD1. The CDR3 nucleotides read TGTGCCAGCTCACCATGGCGACAGGGGACGTCCTACGAGCAGTACTTC. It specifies CASSPWRQGTSYEQYF.